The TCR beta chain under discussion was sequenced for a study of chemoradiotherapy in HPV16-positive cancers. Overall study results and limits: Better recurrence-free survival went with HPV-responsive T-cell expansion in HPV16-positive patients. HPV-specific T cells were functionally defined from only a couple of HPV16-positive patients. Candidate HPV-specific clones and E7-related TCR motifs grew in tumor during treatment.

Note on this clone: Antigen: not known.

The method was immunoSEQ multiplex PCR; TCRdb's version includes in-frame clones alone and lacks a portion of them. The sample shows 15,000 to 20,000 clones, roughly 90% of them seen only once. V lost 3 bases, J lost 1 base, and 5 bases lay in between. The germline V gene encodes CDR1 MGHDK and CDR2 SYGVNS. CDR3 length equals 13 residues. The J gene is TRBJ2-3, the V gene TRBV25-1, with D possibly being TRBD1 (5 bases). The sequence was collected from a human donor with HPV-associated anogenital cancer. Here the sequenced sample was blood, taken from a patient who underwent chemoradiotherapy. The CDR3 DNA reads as TGTGCCAGCAGTGACAGGGGCACAGATACGCAGTATTTT. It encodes CASSDRGTDTQYF. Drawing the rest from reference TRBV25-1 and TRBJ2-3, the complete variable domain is EADIYQTPRYLVIGTGKKITLECSQTMGHDKMYWYQQDPGMELHLIHYSYGVNSTEKGDLSSESTVSRIRTEHFPLTLESARPSHTSQYLCASSDRGTDTQYFGPGTRLTVL.